The next 21 T cell receptor beta chains were all read from a single sample in a study of cytomegalovirus exposure and HLA in healthy donors. With 60 Vbeta and 13 Jbeta primers, the PCR was carried out. The method was immunoSEQ multiplex PCR; TCRdb's version includes in-frame clones alone and lacks a portion of them. The sample holds 90,000 to 110,000 clones, roughly 70% seen once. Sequenced input: PBMCs. These receptor sequences come from a man aged 35 to 55 in good health and CMV-seronegative.

The chain joins TRBV10-3 to TRBJ2-2; D is possibly TRBD1 (6 bases). This CDR3 spans 12 amino acids. V lost 7 bases and J 6 bases, leaving 9 bases between the germline ends. Per the germline V gene, CDR1 is ENHRY and CDR2 is SYGVKD. Here the CDR3 DNA reads TGTGCCATCAATCAGGGGTCCGGGGAGCTGTTTTTT. Translation gives CAINQGSGELFF.

The gene calls are TRBV2 and TRBJ2-7; 8 bases agree with TRBD1. With 0 bases clipped from V and 5 bases from J, the junction kept 0 bases outside the gene matches. The CDR3 runs to 13 residues. Germline loops: CDR1 SNHLY, CDR2 FYNNEI. The CDR3 sequence: CASSEATGDEQYF. The CDR3 bases are TGTGCCAGCAGTGAAGCGACAGGGGACGAGCAGTACTTC.

V and J are TRBV27 and TRBJ1-6, with 8 bases fitting TRBD1. The CDR3 is 15 residues long. Germline V CDR1 and CDR2: MNHEY, SMNVEV (reference sequence). With 7 bases clipped from V and 10 bases from J, the junction kept 12 bases outside the gene matches. The CDR3 DNA follows: TGTGCCAGCACCTCAGCAGGGGGCTCCCAGTCACCCCTCCACTTT. It translates to CASTSAGGSQSPLHF.

The gene calls are TRBV7-9 and TRBJ1-6, with 11 bases lining up with TRBD1. Germline V gene data show CDR1 as SEHNR and CDR2 as FQNEAQ (reference sequence). The J segment lost 9 bases and the V segment lost 6 bases, leaving 10 bases of the junction unmatched. This CDR3 has 16 residues. The CDR3 DNA reads TGTGCCAGCAGAACCACGGACAGGGGGCTTTTTTCACCCCTCCACTTT. Its protein product is CASRTTDRGLFSPLHF.

This clone was counted between two and nine times. The chain couples TRBV7-9 to TRBJ1-2, with TRBD1 as a possible D gene (5 bases). CDR1 and CDR2 from the germline V gene are SEHNR and FQNEAQ (reference sequence). This CDR3 is 11 amino acids long. In nucleotides, the CDR3 is TGTGCGAGCGGGGGGGAAGATGGCTACACCTTC. This sequence encodes CASGGEDGYTF. Based on the CDR3 plus reference TRBV7-9 and TRBJ1-2, the full variable domain is DTGVSQNPRHKITKRGQNVTFRCDPISEHNRLYWYRQTLGQGPEFLTYFQNEAQLEKSRLLSDRFSAERPKGSFSTLEIQRTEQGDSAMYLCASGGEDGYTFGSGTRLTVV.

The V call is TRBV12-5, the J call TRBJ2-7; TRBD2 agrees at 7 bases. V shed 5 bases and J 6 bases; nucleotides not matched to a gene: 7. This CDR3 region has 13 residues. CDR1 is LGHNT, CDR2 FRNRAP, per germline. The CDR3 region has the DNA TGTGCTAGTGGTCCCCTCCCGGGAGGCGAGCAGTACTTC. Translating it yields CASGPLPGGEQYF.

The chain carries TRBV28 and TRBJ2-3; perhaps TRBD1 as D (6 bases). CDR3 size: 16 residues. CDR1 and CDR2 (germline): MDHEN, SYDVKM. Trimming removed 3 bases at V and 2 bases at J, with 15 bases between. CDR3 sequence (DNA): TGTGCCAGCAGTTTGGGCCGGGACATCTACACAGATACGCAGTATTTT. Its translation is CASSLGRDIYTDTQYF. Looking up the rest from reference TRBV28 and TRBJ2-3 gives the full variable domain: DVKVTQSSRYLVKRTGEKVFLECVQDMDHENMFWYRQDPGLGLRLIYFSYDVKMKEKGDIPEGYSVSREKKERFSLILESASTNQTSMYLCASSLGRDIYTDTQYFGPGTRLTVL.

A few counts support this clone. The rearrangement links TRBV4-3 to TRBJ1-6, with D uncertain. The ends were cut back, 4 bases at V and 7 bases at J, with 11 bases in the middle. Germline-derived CDR1 and CDR2 are LGHNA and YSLEER. CDR3 length: 14 residues. The CDR3 DNA is TGCGCCAGCAGCCTCCAGGCTCGCAATTCACCCCTCCACTTT. It is translated as CASSLQARNSPLHF.

This sequence joins TRBV25-1 and TRBJ1-1; 12 nucleotides align to TRBD1. Germline trimming cut 8 bases from V and 5 bases from J; bases unmatched to any gene: 9. CDR3 size: 15 residues. In germline, CDR1 is MGHDK, CDR2 SYGVNS. Here the CDR3 DNA reads TGTGCCAGCCCCTACCGGGACAGGGGGCGAACTGAAGCTTTCTTT. Translated: CASPYRDRGRTEAFF.

As regards this clone: A read error may produce the germline difference seen at one junction end. The chain recombines TRBV20-1 with TRBJ2-4; D uncertain. CDR1 DFQATT and CDR2 SNEGSKA come from the germline V gene (reference sequence). CDR3 length equals 11 residues. The CDR3 reads CSARAKNIQYF. The CDR3 nucleotides read TGCAGTGCCAGAGCCAAAAACATTCAGTACTTC.

This clone occurred a few times. V usage is TRBV4-2 and J usage is TRBJ2-4; D may be TRBD2 (6 bases). The CDR3 is 15 residues long. Germline CDR1 is LGHNA and CDR2 is YNFKEQ. The V and J ends lost 4 bases and 8 bases respectively, with 18 bases between them. The CDR3, as DNA: TGTGCCAGCAGCCTGGGGACTCTCGCCGGGGACATTCAGTACTTC. Translated: CASSLGTLAGDIQYF.

Only a few counts were recorded for this clone. This CDR3 reads CASSVTGREQYF. The CDR3 bases are TGCGCCAGCAGCGTGACAGGGCGCGAGCAGTACTTC. The genes are TRBV5-1 and TRBJ2-7; 7 bases line up with TRBD1. V was clipped by 4 bases and J by 6 bases; unmatched bases: 4. Germline CDR1 is SGHRS and CDR2 is YFSETQ. The CDR3 is made up of 12 amino acids. Looking up the rest from reference TRBV5-1 and TRBJ2-7 gives the full variable domain: KAGVTQTPRYLIKTRGQQVTLSCSPISGHRSVSWYQQTPGQGLQFLFEYFSETQRNKGNFPGRFSGRQFSNSRSEMNVSTLELGDSALYLCASSVTGREQYFGPGTRLTVT.

The V gene is TRBV7-9, the J gene TRBJ2-7; TRBD1 matches 10 bases. This CDR3 spans 15 amino acids. Trimming at V came to 4 bases and at J to 0 bases, leaving 3 bases not matched to a gene. Germline values: CDR1 SEHNR, CDR2 FQNEAQ (reference sequence). This CDR3 reads CASSSGTGVSYEQYF. The DNA of the CDR3 is TGTGCCAGCAGCTCCGGGACAGGGGTCTCCTACGAGCAGTACTTC.

This clone showed up just a few times. This rearrangement joins TRBV29-1 to TRBJ2-3, with no clear D. The V gene's germline CDR1 is SQVTM and CDR2 ANQGSEA. V was pared by 6 bases and J by 2 bases, with 9 bases between. This CDR3 is 12 amino acids long. The CDR3 protein is CSVAPNTDTQYF. DNA for the CDR3: TGCAGCGTGGCACCCAACACAGATACGCAGTATTTT.

CDR3 sequence (DNA): TGCAGCGTTAAGCGTCCGGGTAGCGGGGCCAACGTCCTGACTTTC. It is translated as CSVKRPGSGANVLTF. J is TRBJ2-6 and V is TRBV29-1, with D unresolved. V lost 5 bases and J 4 bases, leaving 15 bases between the germline ends. Germline values: CDR1 SQVTM, CDR2 ANQGSEA. This CDR3 region has 15 residues.

The genes are TRBV2 and TRBJ2-5, with TRBD2 matching 9 bases. V lost 4 bases, J lost 5 bases, and 5 bases stayed unmatched. Germline V lookup: CDR1 SNHLY, CDR2 FYNNEI. This CDR3 has 14 amino acids. This CDR3 is CASSAGTSSETQYF. CDR3 DNA sequence: TGTGCCAGCAGTGCCGGGACTAGCTCGGAGACCCAGTACTTC.

The CDR3 DNA follows: TGCGCCAGCAGCTTGGAAGATGGACAGAAAGCTTTCTTT. Its translation: CASSLEDGQKAFF. The V call is TRBV5-1, the J call TRBJ1-1, with a weak D call TRBD1 (6 bases). Deletions cut 0 bases from V and 9 bases from J, with 12 bases between. The CDR3 sequence is 13 residues long. From germline, CDR1 is SGHRS and CDR2 YFSETQ.

This clone showed up just a few times. The V gene is TRBV11-3, the J gene TRBJ2-2; D may be TRBD2 (5 bases). V lost 5 bases and J 5 bases, leaving 12 bases between the germline ends. CDR3 length: 14 residues. The germline V gene encodes CDR1 SGHNT and CDR2 YENEEA. The CDR3 coding sequence is TGTGCCAGCAGCCAAGCCAGCGGTACCGGGGAGCTGTTTTTT. Protein: CASSQASGTGELFF.

The V call is TRBV7-6, the J call TRBJ2-1; D is perhaps TRBD1 (5 bases). Between the trimmed V and J ends, which lost 1 base and 12 bases, there was a span of 16 bases. There are 14 residues in the CDR3. Germline V CDR1 and CDR2: SGHVS, FNYEAQ. CDR3 amino acids: CASSLEGQGGWQFF. CDR3 sequence (DNA): TGTGCCAGCAGCTTAGAGGGGCAGGGTGGTTGGCAGTTCTTC.

This clone has just a few counts. The chain joins TRBV7-8 to TRBJ2-6; maybe TRBD1 (5 bases). The V end was cut by 1 base, the J end by 2 bases, with 6 bases between. Germline loops: CDR1 SGHVS, CDR2 FQNEAQ. The CDR3 runs to 15 residues. CDR3 DNA: TGTGCCAGCAGCTTAGAAGGGGCTGGGGCCAACGTCCTGACTTTC. This codes for CASSLEGAGANVLTF.

The gene calls are TRBV18 and TRBJ1-3, with TRBD1 identical over 7 bases. Germline V gives CDR1 KGHSH, CDR2 LQKENI. After removal of 1 base from V and 6 bases from J, the junction contained 3 bases not matched to a gene. The CDR3 is 14 amino acids. The chain's CDR3 is CASSPQGAENTIYF. The CDR3 nucleotides are TGTGCCAGCTCACCACAGGGGGCGGAAAACACCATATATTTT.